This T cell receptor (beta chain) is drawn from a study of blood T cell repertoires in COVID-19. Clones were sequenced by immunoSEQ multiplex PCR, and TCRdb holds only the in-frame ones, with some missing. Altogether a few hundred thousand clones are present, roughly 85% being singletons, with the ten largest covering about 2.5%. V lost 2 bases to trimming and J lost 9 bases, with 14 bases between them. The V gene's germline CDR1 is KGHSH and CDR2 LQKENI. The CDR3 consists of 14 residues. The TCR sequence derives from a woman aged 70-85 years with COVID-19, enrolled during active disease. V is TRBV18 and J is TRBJ2-1; D perhaps matches TRBD1 (6 bases). Sequenced: peripheral blood. DNA of the CDR3: TGTGCCAGCTCACCATCATACAGGGCCACTGAGCAGTTCTTC. Amino acids: CASSPSYRATEQFF.